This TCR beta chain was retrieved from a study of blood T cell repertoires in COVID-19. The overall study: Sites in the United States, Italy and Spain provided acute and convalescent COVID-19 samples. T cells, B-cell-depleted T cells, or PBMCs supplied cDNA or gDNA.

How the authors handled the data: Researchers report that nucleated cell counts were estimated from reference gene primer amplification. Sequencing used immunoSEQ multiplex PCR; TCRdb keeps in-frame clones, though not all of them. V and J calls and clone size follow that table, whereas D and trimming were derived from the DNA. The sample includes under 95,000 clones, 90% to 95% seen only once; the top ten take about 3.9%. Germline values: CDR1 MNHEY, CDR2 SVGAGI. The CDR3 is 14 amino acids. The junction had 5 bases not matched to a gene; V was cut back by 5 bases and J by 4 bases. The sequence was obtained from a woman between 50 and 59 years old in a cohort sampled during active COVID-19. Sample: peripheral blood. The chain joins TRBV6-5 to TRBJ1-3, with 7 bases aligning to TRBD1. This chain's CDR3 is CASSRQGTGNTIYF. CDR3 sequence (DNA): TGTGCCAGCAGTCGACAGGGCACCGGAAACACCATATATTTT.